Below, 21 T cell receptor beta chains from the same sample are listed, as sequenced in a study of blood T cell repertoires in COVID-19. Repertoires were generated with immunoSEQ multiplex PCR, while TCRdb's copy carries only in-frame clones and drops some. Among about 330,000 clones, approximately 90% were seen once, and the ten largest hold 10%. The sequenced sample consisted of PBMCs or T cells enriched from blood (not recorded which). Receptors were obtained from a young woman who had recovered from COVID-19.

This clone has more than one count but fewer than ten. The chain is built from TRBV7-3 and TRBJ1-1, with a tentative D call TRBD1 (5 bases). Germline CDR1 is SGHTA and CDR2 is FQGTGA. CDR3 length equals 14 residues. Trimming removed 5 bases at V and 3 bases at J, with 13 bases between. The CDR3 here is CASSLTVRDTEAFF. CDR3 sequence (DNA): TGTGCCAGCAGCCTGACAGTCAGGGACACTGAAGCTTTCTTT.

This clone was seen a few times. The chain has TRBV6-4 and TRBJ2-1; D is uncertain. In germline, CDR1 is MRHNA, CDR2 SNTAGT. V was trimmed by 3 bases and J by 8 bases, leaving 11 bases between them. The CDR3 covers 13 residues. For the CDR3, the DNA is TGTGCCAGCAGTGAGTCTAGTGTACATGAGCAGTTCTTC. Translating it yields CASSESSVHEQFF.

The chain links TRBV14 to TRBJ1-1, with D possibly being TRBD1 (5 bases). The CDR3 has 19 amino acids. Germline V gives CDR1 SGHDN, CDR2 FVKESK. V lost 1 base and J lost 3, with 24 bases in between. CDR3 region: CASSQVTGTYVLRDTEAFF. CDR3 sequence (DNA): TGTGCCAGCAGCCAAGTGACCGGGACTTATGTCTTACGGGACACTGAAGCTTTCTTT.

The chain combines TRBV7-3 with TRBJ1-2; the D is unclear. Germline lookup yields CDR1 SGHTA and CDR2 FQGTGA. The CDR3 is made up of 15 amino acids. With 2 bases removed from V and 3 bases from J, the gap between germline ends came to 13 bases. CDR3 nucleotide sequence: TGTGCCAGCAGCTTAGGGCCTAGCGGGGACTATGGCTACACCTTC. Amino acid sequence: CASSLGPSGDYGYTF.

J is TRBJ2-7 and V is TRBV25-1, with 11 bases aligning to TRBD1. Germline trimming cut 5 bases from V and 1 base from J; bases unmatched to any gene: 4. This CDR3 is 15 amino acids long. Germline V lookup: CDR1 MGHDK, CDR2 SYGVNS. As DNA, the CDR3 is TGTGCCAGCAGTCTCAGGGACAGGGGGTCCTACGAGCAGTACTTC. Residues: CASSLRDRGSYEQYF.

The chain links TRBV11-2 to TRBJ1-1; maybe TRBD1 (6 bases). With 3 bases removed from V and 4 bases from J, the gap between germline ends came to 18 bases. This CDR3 has 16 residues. CDR1 is SGHAT, CDR2 FQNNGV, per germline. The CDR3 is CASSFDNRAGATEAFF. The CDR3 DNA reads TGTGCCAGCAGCTTCGACAACAGGGCAGGGGCCACTGAAGCTTTCTTT.

The gene calls are TRBV5-4 and TRBJ2-2, with TRBD2 identical over 7 bases. The CDR3 covers 16 residues. V lost 1 base and J lost 0; bases outside the gene matches: 3. Germline CDR1 reads SGHNT; CDR2 reads YYREEE (reference sequence). The CDR3 region is CASSLFAGANTGELFF. The CDR3 DNA is TGTGCCAGCAGCTTGTTTGCGGGAGCGAACACCGGGGAGCTGTTTTTT.

The V and J genes are TRBV7-3 and TRBJ2-1, with TRBD2 identical over 13 bases. Germline trimming cut 5 bases from V and 9 bases from J; bases unmatched to any gene: 10. The CDR3 has 16 residues. CDR1 is SGHTA, CDR2 FQGTGA, per germline. The CDR3 DNA sequence: TGTGCCAGCAGCCTCATAGGACTAGCGGGAGTTGGTGAGCAGTTCTTC. It translates to CASSLIGLAGVGEQFF.

The chain couples TRBV6-1 to TRBJ2-5, with D perhaps matching TRBD2 (5 bases). CDR3 length equals 14 residues. Deletions cut 1 base from V and 1 base from J, with 7 bases between. CDR1 is MNHNS, CDR2 SASEGT, per germline. The CDR3 reads CASSEVGVQETQYF. The CDR3 region has the DNA TGTGCCAGCAGTGAAGTCGGGGTCCAAGAGACCCAGTACTTC.

This clone was detected once. The chain uses TRBV5-5 and TRBJ1-6; no clear D gene. Germline values: CDR1 SGHKS, CDR2 YYEKEE (reference sequence). V gave up 1 base and J gave up 8 bases, with 10 bases separating them. The CDR3 has 14 residues. The CDR3 DNA reads TGTGCCAGCAGCTTGTCAGTTAACGATTCACCCCTCCACTTT. Protein product: CASSLSVNDSPLHF.

The chain combines TRBV10-3 with TRBJ2-3; 7 bases are shared with TRBD2. The CDR3 sequence is 14 residues long. With 8 bases clipped from V and 0 bases from J, the junction kept 5 bases outside the gene matches. The germline gives CDR1 ENHRY, CDR2 SYGVKD. The CDR3 region has the DNA TGTGCCATCGGGCTTAGCGGGAGCACAGATACGCAGTATTTT. This gives the protein CAIGLSGSTDTQYF.

This clone was seen once. The CDR3 is CASRSTGVNSPLHF. The DNA for the CDR3 is TGTGCCAGCAGATCAACAGGGGTCAATTCACCCCTCCACTTT. The rearrangement links TRBV6-5 to TRBJ1-6, with 7 positions matching TRBD1. This CDR3 comprises 14 residues. The V gene's germline CDR1 is MNHEY and CDR2 SVGAGI. Trimming cost V 6 bases and J 7 bases; bases outside gene matches: 6.

The chain combines TRBV5-1 with TRBJ2-7; 11 bases are shared with TRBD2. The CDR3 covers 17 residues. In germline, CDR1 is SGHRS, CDR2 YFSETQ. V shed 1 base and J 0 bases; nucleotides not matched to a gene: 6. Here the CDR3 DNA reads TGCGCCAGCAGCTTGACTAGCGGGGGCTATTACTCCTACGAGCAGTACTTC. It encodes CASSLTSGGYYSYEQYF. Full variable domain (outside the CDR3, taken from reference TRBV5-1 and TRBJ2-7): KAGVTQTPRYLIKTRGQQVTLSCSPISGHRSVSWYQQTPGQGLQFLFEYFSETQRNKGNFPGRFSGRQFSNSRSEMNVSTLELGDSALYLCASSLTSGGYYSYEQYFGPGTRLTVT.

The chain employs TRBV4-2 and TRBJ2-1, with TRBD2 as a possible D gene (5 bases). With 0 bases removed from V and 3 bases from J, the gap between germline ends came to 12 bases. Germline CDR1 reads LGHNA; CDR2 reads YNFKEQ. The CDR3 runs to 16 residues. Here the CDR3 reads CASSQDPSGIYNEQFF. The CDR3 nucleotides are TGTGCCAGCAGCCAAGACCCCAGCGGTATCTACAATGAGCAGTTCTTC.

This clone turned up a few times. The chain has TRBV5-1 and TRBJ1-5, with D hard to call. Trimming took 0 bases from V and 1 from J, leaving 5 bases between them. The CDR3 is 14 residues long. CDR1 is SGHRS and CDR2 is YFSETQ in the germline V gene. CDR3 region: CASSLDSSNQPQHF. The CDR3 nucleotides read TGCGCCAGCAGCTTGGACAGCAGCAATCAGCCCCAGCATTTT.

The chain has TRBV9 and TRBJ2-6; TRBD1 agrees at 8 bases. The CDR3 is made up of 18 amino acids. CDR1 and CDR2 (germline): SGDLS, YYNGEE. V shed 3 bases and J 0 bases; nucleotides not matched to a gene: 8. The CDR3 nucleotides are TGTGCCAGCAGCGCGCCGACAGGGGCTTACTCTGGGGCCAACGTCCTGACTTTC. Amino acids: CASSAPTGAYSGANVLTF.

A single count supports this clone. The rearrangement uses TRBV11-2 and TRBJ2-1, with 9 nucleotides matching TRBD2. Trimming removed 4 bases from V and 6 bases from J; junction bases left unmatched: 10. The germline CDR1 and CDR2 sequences are SGHAT and FQNNGV. This CDR3 has 16 residues. CDR3: CASSSSEASGVNEQFF. Here the CDR3 DNA reads TGTGCCAGCAGCTCCTCGGAGGCTAGCGGGGTCAATGAGCAGTTCTTC.

The genes are TRBV5-1 and TRBJ1-1, with TRBD1 matching over 8 bases. Trimming cost V 4 bases and J 1 base; bases outside gene matches: 6. CDR1 is SGHRS, CDR2 YFSETQ, per germline. The CDR3 runs to 15 residues. As DNA, the CDR3 is TGCGCCAGCAGCGGAACCAGGGGGCGGAACACTGAAGCTTTCTTT. It codes for CASSGTRGRNTEAFF.

The CDR3 loop reads CASSRGTDNEKLFF. CDR3 nucleotides: TGTGCCAGCAGTCGGGGGACAGACAATGAAAAACTGTTTTTT. The chain carries TRBV28 and TRBJ1-4; 7 bases align to TRBD1. The ends lost 5 bases at V and 5 bases at J; junction bases unmatched: 5. CDR3 length: 14 amino acids. Looked up from germline, CDR1 is MDHEN and CDR2 is SYDVKM. Using reference TRBV28 and TRBJ1-4 for the parts outside the CDR3, the full variable domain is DVKVTQSSRYLVKRTGEKVFLECVQDMDHENMFWYRQDPGLGLRLIYFSYDVKMKEKGDIPEGYSVSREKKERFSLILESASTNQTSMYLCASSRGTDNEKLFFGSGTQLSVL.

This clone was detected only once. The rearrangement uses TRBV2 and TRBJ1-1; 9 bases agree with TRBD1. Per the germline V gene, CDR1 is SNHLY and CDR2 is FYNNEI. V lost 2 bases and J lost 5; bases outside the gene matches: 6. CDR3 size: 15 residues. CDR3: CASSEQGQGGTEAFF. Here the CDR3 DNA reads TGTGCCAGCAGTGAACAGGGACAGGGCGGGACTGAAGCTTTCTTT.

The V and J genes are TRBV5-4 and TRBJ1-2; a weak D match, TRBD1 (6 bases). V lost 2 bases to trimming and J lost 1 base, with 12 bases between them. The CDR3 has 15 amino acids. Germline loops: CDR1 SGHNT, CDR2 YYREEE (reference sequence). CDR3 in DNA: TGTGCCAGCAGCTTTCCAGGACAGCGTAACTATGGCTACACCTTC. It yields the protein CASSFPGQRNYGYTF.